This T cell receptor (beta chain) emerged from a study of T cells in Graves' hyperthyroidism and ophthalmopathy. TCR beta CDR3 region amplification was performed from RNA transcripts. Researchers ran a first-round RT-PCR on the TCR CDR3 using the HTBI primer set. MiXCR, run by TCRdb on the multiplex PCR reads, gives a single entry per CDR3 protein. Among roughly 260,000 distinct CDR3 sequences, just over 14% were seen once, and the ten largest hold more than 10%. This clonotype occurred many times. Germline CDR1 reads SGHRS; CDR2 reads YFSETQ. The CDR3 spans 17 residues. The junction had 15 bases not matched to a gene; V was cut back by 4 bases and J by 7 bases.

This rearrangement joins TRBV5-1 to TRBJ2-7; TRBD2 matches 12 bases. The sequenced sample was blood. This receptor was obtained from a woman between 35 and 50 years old with Graves' hyperthyroidism that later progressed to Graves' ophthalmopathy. CDR3 bases: TGCGCCAGCAGCGGACTAGCGGGACCACTCGGTGGGAAGGAGCAGTACTTC. Translation gives CASSGLAGPLGGKEQYF.